The clone carrying this TCR beta chain was observed a single time. Antigen unknown. The entry originates in a study of PD-1 blockade in classical Hodgkin lymphoma. Findings and limits, study-wide: Repertoire differences lack defined causes, possibly disease activity or prior therapy.

Per the germline V gene, CDR1 is LNHDA and CDR2 is SQIVND (reference sequence). The CDR3 sequence is 16 residues long. V dropped 5 bases and J dropped 2 bases, with 18 bases sitting between them. The repertoire was sequenced with immunoSEQ multiplex PCR; TCRdb's copy has only in-frame clones and lacks some. The sample consists of over 20,000 clones, under 75% of them appearing once. Time point described: cycle 4 day 1 (C4D1), after 6 weeks of nivolumab. Autologous stem cell transplantation was followed by relapse in every patient, and brentuximab vedotin exposure varied. The chain has TRBV19 and TRBJ2-5; the D gene is possibly TRBD1 (6 bases). Sequenced material: peripheral blood mononuclear cells (PBMCs), taken before the fourth cycle of nivolumab. The sequence derives from a human donor with classical Hodgkin lymphoma. The CDR3 sequence: CASSDTGRILQETQYF. The DNA for the CDR3 is TGTGCCAGTAGTGACACAGGGAGAATCCTTCAAGAGACCCAGTACTTC.